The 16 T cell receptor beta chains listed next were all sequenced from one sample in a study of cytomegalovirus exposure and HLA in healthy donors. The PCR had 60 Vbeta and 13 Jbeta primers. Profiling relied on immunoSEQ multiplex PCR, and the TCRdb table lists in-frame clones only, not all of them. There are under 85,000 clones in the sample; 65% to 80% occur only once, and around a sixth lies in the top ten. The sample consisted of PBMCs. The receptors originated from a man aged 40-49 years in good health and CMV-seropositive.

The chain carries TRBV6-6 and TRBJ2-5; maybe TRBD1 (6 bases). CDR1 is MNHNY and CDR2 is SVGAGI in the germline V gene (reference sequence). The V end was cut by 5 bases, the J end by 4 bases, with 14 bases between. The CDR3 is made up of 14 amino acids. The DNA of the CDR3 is TGTGCCAGCAGTGACAGGCCCCAGGGAGAGACCCAGTACTTC. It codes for CASSDRPQGETQYF.

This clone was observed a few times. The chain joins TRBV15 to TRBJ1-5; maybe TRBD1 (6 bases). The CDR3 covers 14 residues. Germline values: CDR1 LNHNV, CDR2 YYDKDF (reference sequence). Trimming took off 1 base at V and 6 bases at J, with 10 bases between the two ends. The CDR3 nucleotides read TGTGCCACCAGCAGAGTGGGAGGGGGTCAGCCCCAGCATTTT. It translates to CATSRVGGGQPQHF. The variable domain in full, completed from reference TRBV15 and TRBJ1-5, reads DAMVIQNPRYQVTQFGKPVTLSCSQTLNHNVMYWYQQKSSQAPKLLFHYYDKDFNNEADTPDNFQSRRPNTSFCFLDIRSPGLGDTAMYLCATSRVGGGQPQHFGDGTRLSIL.

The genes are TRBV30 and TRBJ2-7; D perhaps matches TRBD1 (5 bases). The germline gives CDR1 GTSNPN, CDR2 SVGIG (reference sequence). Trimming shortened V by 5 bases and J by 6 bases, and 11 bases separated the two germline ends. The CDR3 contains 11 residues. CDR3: CAWAVGAEQYF. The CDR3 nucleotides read TGTGCCTGGGCTGTTGGGGCCGAGCAGTACTTC.

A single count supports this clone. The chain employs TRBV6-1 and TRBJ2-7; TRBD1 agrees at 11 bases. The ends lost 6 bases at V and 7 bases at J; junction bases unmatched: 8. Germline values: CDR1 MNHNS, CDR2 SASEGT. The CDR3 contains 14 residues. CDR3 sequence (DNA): TGTGCCAGCAGCCCCTCCGGACAGGGGGCAGAGCAGTACTTC. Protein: CASSPSGQGAEQYF.

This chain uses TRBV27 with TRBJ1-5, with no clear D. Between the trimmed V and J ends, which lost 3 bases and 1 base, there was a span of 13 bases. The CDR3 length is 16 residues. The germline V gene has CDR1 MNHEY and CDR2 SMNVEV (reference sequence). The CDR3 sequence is CASSFVGGLSNQPQHF. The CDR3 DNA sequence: TGTGCCAGCAGTTTTGTCGGCGGGTTGAGCAATCAGCCCCAGCATTTT.

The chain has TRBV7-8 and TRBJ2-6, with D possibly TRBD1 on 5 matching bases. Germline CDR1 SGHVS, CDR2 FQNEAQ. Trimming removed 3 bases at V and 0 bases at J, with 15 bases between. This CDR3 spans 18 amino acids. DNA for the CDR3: TGTGCCAGCAGCTTTCAACCAGGGCCACTCTCTGGGGCCAACGTCCTGACTTTC. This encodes CASSFQPGPLSGANVLTF.

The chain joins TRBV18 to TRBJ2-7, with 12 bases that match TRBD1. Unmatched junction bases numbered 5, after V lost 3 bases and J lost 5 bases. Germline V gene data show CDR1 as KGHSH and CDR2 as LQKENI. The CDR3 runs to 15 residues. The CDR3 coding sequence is TGTGCCAGCTCACCCCGGGACAGGGGGCCGCACGAGCAGTACTTC. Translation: CASSPRDRGPHEQYF.

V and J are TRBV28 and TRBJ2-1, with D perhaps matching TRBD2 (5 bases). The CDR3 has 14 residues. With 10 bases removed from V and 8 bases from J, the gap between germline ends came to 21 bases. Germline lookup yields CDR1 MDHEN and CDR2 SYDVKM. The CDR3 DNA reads TGTGCCACCCTACACAGCGGTCGGTGGGATGAGCAGTTCTTC. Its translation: CATLHSGRWDEQFF.

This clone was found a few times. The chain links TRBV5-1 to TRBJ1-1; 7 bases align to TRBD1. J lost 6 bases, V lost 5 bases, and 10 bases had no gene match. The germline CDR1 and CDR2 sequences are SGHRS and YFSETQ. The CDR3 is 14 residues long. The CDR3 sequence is CASRPLDRSAEAFF. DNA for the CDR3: TGCGCCAGCAGGCCCCTGGACAGGTCGGCTGAAGCTTTCTTT. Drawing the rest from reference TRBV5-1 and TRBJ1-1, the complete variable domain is KAGVTQTPRYLIKTRGQQVTLSCSPISGHRSVSWYQQTPGQGLQFLFEYFSETQRNKGNFPGRFSGRQFSNSRSEMNVSTLELGDSALYLCASRPLDRSAEAFFGQGTRLTVV.

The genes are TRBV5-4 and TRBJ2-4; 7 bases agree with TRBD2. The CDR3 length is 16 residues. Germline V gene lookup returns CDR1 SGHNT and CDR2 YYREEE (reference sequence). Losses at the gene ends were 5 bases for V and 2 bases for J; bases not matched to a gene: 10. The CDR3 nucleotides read TGTGCCAGCAGTCCAGGAGGGGAGGGCCCCAAAAACATTCAGTACTTC. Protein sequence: CASSPGGEGPKNIQYF.

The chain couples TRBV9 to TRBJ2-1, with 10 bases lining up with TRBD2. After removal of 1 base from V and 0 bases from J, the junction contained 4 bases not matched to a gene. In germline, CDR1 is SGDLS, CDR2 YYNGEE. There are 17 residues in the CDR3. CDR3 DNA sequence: TGTGCCAGCAGCGTACTAGCGGGGGTAAGCTCCTACAATGAGCAGTTCTTC. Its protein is CASSVLAGVSSYNEQFF.

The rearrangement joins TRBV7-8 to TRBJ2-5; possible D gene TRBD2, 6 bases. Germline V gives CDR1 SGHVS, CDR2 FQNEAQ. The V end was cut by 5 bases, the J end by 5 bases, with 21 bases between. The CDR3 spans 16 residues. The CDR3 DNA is TGTGCCAGCAGCCCACCCCGACTAGTCTGGGGGGAGACCCAGTACTTC. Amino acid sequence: CASSPPRLVWGETQYF.

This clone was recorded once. CDR3 sequence reads: CASSGGTGSVRKLFF. The CDR3 nucleotides are TGTGCCAGCAGCGGGGGGACAGGGAGTGTAAGGAAACTGTTTTTT. The chain combines TRBV7-8 with TRBJ1-4; 9 positions agree with TRBD1. The J segment lost 11 bases and the V segment lost 5 bases, leaving 12 bases of the junction unmatched. The CDR3 length is 15 residues. Looked up from germline, CDR1 is SGHVS and CDR2 is FQNEAQ.

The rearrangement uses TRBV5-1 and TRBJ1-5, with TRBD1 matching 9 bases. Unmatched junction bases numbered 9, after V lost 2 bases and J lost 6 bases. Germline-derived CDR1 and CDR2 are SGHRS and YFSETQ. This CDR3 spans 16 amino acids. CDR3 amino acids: CASSLTRGQGGQPQHF. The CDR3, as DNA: TGCGCCAGCAGCTTAACACGGGGACAGGGTGGTCAGCCCCAGCATTTT.

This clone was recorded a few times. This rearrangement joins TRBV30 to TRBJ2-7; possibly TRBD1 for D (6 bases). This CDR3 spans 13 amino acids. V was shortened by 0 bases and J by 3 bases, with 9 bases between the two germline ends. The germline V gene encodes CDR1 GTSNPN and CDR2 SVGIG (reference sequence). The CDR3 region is CAWSVLDSYEQYF. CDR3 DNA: TGTGCCTGGAGTGTACTGGACAGCTACGAGCAGTACTTC.

The CDR3 coding sequence is TGCGCCAGCAGCCTTGAGGTTAGAACCGGGGAGCTGTTTTTT. It is translated as CASSLEVRTGELFF. The V gene is TRBV4-3, the J gene TRBJ2-2; no definite D call. Per the germline V gene, CDR1 is LGHNA and CDR2 is YSLEER. CDR3 length equals 14 residues. The V and J ends lost 4 bases and 5 bases respectively, with 11 bases between them.